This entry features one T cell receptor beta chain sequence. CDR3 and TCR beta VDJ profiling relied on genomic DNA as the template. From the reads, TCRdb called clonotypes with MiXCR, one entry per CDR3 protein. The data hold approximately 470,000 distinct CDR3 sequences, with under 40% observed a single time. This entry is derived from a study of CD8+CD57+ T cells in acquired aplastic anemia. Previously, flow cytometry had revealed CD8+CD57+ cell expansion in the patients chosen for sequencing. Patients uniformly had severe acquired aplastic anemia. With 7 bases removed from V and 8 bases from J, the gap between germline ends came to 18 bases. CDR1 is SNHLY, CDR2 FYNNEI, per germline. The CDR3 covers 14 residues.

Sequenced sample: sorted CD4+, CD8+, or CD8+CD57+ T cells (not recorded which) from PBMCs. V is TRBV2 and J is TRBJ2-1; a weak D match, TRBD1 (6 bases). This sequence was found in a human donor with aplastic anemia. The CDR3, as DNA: TGTGCCAGCAATATGCGACAGGTGTACGATGAGCAGTTCTTC. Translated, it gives CASNMRQVYDEQFF.